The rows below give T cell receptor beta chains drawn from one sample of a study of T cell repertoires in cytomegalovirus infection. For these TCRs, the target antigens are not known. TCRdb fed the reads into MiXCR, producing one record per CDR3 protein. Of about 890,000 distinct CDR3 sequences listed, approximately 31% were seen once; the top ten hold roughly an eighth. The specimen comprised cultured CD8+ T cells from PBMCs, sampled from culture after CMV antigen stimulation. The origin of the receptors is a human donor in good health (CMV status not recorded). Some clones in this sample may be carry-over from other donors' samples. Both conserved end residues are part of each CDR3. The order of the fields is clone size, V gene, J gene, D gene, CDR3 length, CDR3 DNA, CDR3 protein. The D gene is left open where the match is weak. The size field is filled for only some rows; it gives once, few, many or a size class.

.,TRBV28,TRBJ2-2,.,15,TGTGCCAGCAGTTTCAGTCGGGACGGGGCCGGGGAGCTGTTTTTT,CASSFSRDGAGELFF
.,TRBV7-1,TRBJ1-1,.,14,TGTGCCAGCAGCCGGGACACCGCGGGGACTGAAGCTTTCTTT,CASSRDTAGTEAFF
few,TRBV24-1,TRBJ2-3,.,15,TGTGCCACCAGTGATTTGTGGCAGAGCACAGATACGCAGTATTTT,CATSDLWQSTDTQYF
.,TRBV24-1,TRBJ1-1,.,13,TGTGCCAACTACGACGGGGTGAACACTGAAGCTTTCTTT,CANYDGVNTEAFF
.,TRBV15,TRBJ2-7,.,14,TGTGCCACCAGCAGAGATAGAGGGACCTACGAGCAGTACTTC,CATSRDRGTYEQYF
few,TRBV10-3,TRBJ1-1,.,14,TGTGCCATCAGTGAGCAGGGGTGGGGCACTGAAGCTTTCTTT,CAISEQGWGTEAFF
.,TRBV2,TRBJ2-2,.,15,TGTGCCAGCAGGTCCGGGACACCTAACACCGGGGAGCTGTTTTTT,CASRSGTPNTGELFF
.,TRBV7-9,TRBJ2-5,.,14,TGTGCCAGCAGCGTAACGGGGGCCCGGGAGACCCAGTACTTC,CASSVTGARETQYF
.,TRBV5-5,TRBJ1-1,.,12,TGTGTCAGCAGCTTTGGGACGGAGGAAGCTTTCTTT,CVSSFGTEEAFF
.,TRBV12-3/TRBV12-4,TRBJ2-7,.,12,TGTGCCAGCAATACAGGGAGGTTCGAGCAGTACTTC,CASNTGRFEQYF
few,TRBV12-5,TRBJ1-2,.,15,TGTGCTAGTGGTCCACCCGGGGGTGGGTACTATGGCTACACCTTC,CASGPPGGGYYGYTF
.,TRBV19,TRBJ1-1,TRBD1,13,TGTGCCAGTCCCAACCGGGGGACAGGGCAAGCTTTCTTT,CASPNRGTGQAFF
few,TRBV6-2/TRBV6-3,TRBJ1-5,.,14,TGTGCCAGCCAAAGACGGGGAGCTAGATCGCCCCAGCATTTT,CASQRRGARSPQHF
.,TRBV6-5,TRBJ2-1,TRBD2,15,TGTGCCAGCAGTTCGCCCCGGACTAGAATTGATGAGCAGTTCTTC,CASSSPRTRIDEQFF
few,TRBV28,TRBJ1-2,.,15,TGTGCCAGCAGACCAACGGGACCTCCAGTTGATGGCTACACCTTC,CASRPTGPPVDGYTF
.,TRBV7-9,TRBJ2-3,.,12,TGTGCCAGCAGATCCGGAGCAGATACGCAGTATTTT,CASRSGADTQYF
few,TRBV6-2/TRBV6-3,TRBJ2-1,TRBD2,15,TGTGCCAGCAGTCCCAGGGGGACTAGCGGTCTTGAGCAGTTCTTC,CASSPRGTSGLEQFF
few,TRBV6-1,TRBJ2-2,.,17,TGTGCCAGCAGTGAATCGGGCCGGGGGCGAGACACCGGGGAGCTGTTTTTT,CASSESGRGRDTGELFF
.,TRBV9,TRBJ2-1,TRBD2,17,TGTGCCAGCAGCGCTCCTCTATCGGGGGGGTTTAGGAATGAGCAGTTCTTC,CASSAPLSGGFRNEQFF
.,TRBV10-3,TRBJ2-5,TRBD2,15,TGTGCCATCAGTGAGTCGTTGCGGGGGGGAGAGACCCAGTACTTC,CAISESLRGGETQYF
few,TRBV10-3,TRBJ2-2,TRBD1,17,TGTGCCATCAGTGAGGGTGGACAGGGGGTGCCCCCCGGGGAGCTGTTTTTT,CAISEGGQGVPPGELFF
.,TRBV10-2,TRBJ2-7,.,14,TGCGCCGTCCTTAAAACGCCCGACGGGTACGAGCAGTACTTC,CAVLKTPDGYEQYF
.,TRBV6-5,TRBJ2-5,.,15,TGTGCCAGCAGTCCTTCACAGCTTCCCGGGGAGACCCAGTACTTC,CASSPSQLPGETQYF
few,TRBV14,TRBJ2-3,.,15,TGTGCCAGCAGCCAAGGGACAGTTAGCACAGATACGCAGTATTTT,CASSQGTVSTDTQYF
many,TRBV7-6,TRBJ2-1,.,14,TGTGCCAGCAGCCCCGGGGCAGTACAGAATGAGCAGTTCTTC,CASSPGAVQNEQFF
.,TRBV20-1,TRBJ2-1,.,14,TGCAGTGCTAGAGGGCAGGGCCCCATCAATGAGCAGTTCTTC,CSARGQGPINEQFF
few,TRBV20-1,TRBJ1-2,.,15,TGCAGTGCTAGAATATATGGGGATCAGGGCTATGGCTACACCTTC,CSARIYGDQGYGYTF
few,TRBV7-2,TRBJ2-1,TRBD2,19,TGTGCCAGCAGCTTACCAAAGAATCCCCTAGCGGGGGGTGACAATGAGCAGTTCTTC,CASSLPKNPLAGGDNEQFF
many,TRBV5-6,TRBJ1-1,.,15,TGTGCCAGCAGCCTCCAGACAGGTATGAACACTGAAGCTTTCTTT,CASSLQTGMNTEAFF
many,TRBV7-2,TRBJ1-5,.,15,TGTGCCAGCAGCTCCCACCCCAGAGCGGCAGAGCCCCAGCATTTT,CASSSHPRAAEPQHF
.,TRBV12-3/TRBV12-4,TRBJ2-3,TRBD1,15,TGTGCCAGCAGTTCCACTTACCAGGGGGCACGAACGCAGTATTTT,CASSSTYQGARTQYF
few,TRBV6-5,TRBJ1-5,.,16,TGTGCCAGCAGTTTGTTTTTAGGGGATAGCAATCAGCCCCAGCATTTT,CASSLFLGDSNQPQHF
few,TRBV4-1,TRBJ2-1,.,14,TGCGCCAGCAGCCAAACTTCAGGGGAGAATGAGCAGTTCTTC,CASSQTSGENEQFF
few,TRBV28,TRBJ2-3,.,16,TGTGCCAGCAGTTTGACGGTCGAGTCGGACACAGATACGCAGTATTTT,CASSLTVESDTDTQYF
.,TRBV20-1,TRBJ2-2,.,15,TGCAGTGCTAAGTCGGAGTGGGCCAGCACCGGGGAGCTGTTTTTT,CSAKSEWASTGELFF
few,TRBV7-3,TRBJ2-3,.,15,TGTGCCAGCAGCTCCTGGGCAGGGGTAACAGATACGCAGTATTTT,CASSSWAGVTDTQYF
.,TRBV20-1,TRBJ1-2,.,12,TGCAGTGCTAGAAACAGGGAAGCTGGCTACACCTTC,CSARNREAGYTF
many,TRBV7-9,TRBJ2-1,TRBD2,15,TGTGCCAGCAGGAGACTAGCGGGGGAGGACAATGAGCAGTTCTTC,CASRRLAGEDNEQFF
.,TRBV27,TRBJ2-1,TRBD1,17,TGTGCCAGCAGTCCCGACAGGGGGATCGCCGGGGGCAATGAGCAGTTCTTC,CASSPDRGIAGGNEQFF
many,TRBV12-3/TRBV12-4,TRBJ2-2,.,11,TGTGCCAGCAGCTTACCCGGGGAGCTGTTTTTT,CASSLPGELFF
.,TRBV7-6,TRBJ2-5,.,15,TGTGCCAGCAGCTTAAGAGGGGGGGCCAGAGAGACCCAGTACTTC,CASSLRGGARETQYF
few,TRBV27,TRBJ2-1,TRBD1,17,TGTGCCAGCAGTTTAAACCGGGACAGGGTTTCCTACAATGAGCAGTTCTTC,CASSLNRDRVSYNEQFF
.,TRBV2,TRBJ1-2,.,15,TGTGCCAGCAGTGAAGACCCTCATGTTAACTATGGCTACACCTTC,CASSEDPHVNYGYTF
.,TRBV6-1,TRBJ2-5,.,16,TGTGCCAGCAGTGAATCGCGACTGTACCTCCAAGAGACCCAGTACTTC,CASSESRLYLQETQYF
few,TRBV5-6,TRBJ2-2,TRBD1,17,TGTGCCAGCAGCTTTACTCGACAGGGGGCGTGGACCGGGGAGCTGTTTTTT,CASSFTRQGAWTGELFF
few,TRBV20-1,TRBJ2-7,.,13,TGCAGTGCTAGGGTCGGTAGCTCCTACGAGCAGTACTTC,CSARVGSSYEQYF
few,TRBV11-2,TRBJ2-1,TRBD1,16,TGTGCCAGCAGCTCTCCGGGACAGGTAACCTACAATGAGCAGTTCTTC,CASSSPGQVTYNEQFF
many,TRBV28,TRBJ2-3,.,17,TGTGCCAGCAACCCTCTGGGGGATGGGGGATTTCCAGATACGCAGTATTTT,CASNPLGDGGFPDTQYF
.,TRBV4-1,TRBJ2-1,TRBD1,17,TGCGCCAGCAGCCTAACGCTGGACAGGGGTTTTGACAATGAGCAGTTCTTC,CASSLTLDRGFDNEQFF
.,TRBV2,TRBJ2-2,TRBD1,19,TGTGCCAGCAGGCCCCTTAGGGGACAGGGGGCATTGGGCACCGGGGAGCTGTTTTTT,CASRPLRGQGALGTGELFF
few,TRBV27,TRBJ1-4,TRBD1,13,TGTGCCAGCAGTTTAGGGAACAGGGGGCGACTGTTTTTT,CASSLGNRGRLFF
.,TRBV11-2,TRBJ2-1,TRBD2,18,TGTGCCAGCAGCCAGATAGGGAGCGGGGGGAGCTCCTACAATGAGCAGTTCTTC,CASSQIGSGGSSYNEQFF
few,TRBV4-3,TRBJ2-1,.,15,TGCGCCAGCAGCCAAGATTGGGGGGCCGGGAATGAGCAGTTCTTC,CASSQDWGAGNEQFF
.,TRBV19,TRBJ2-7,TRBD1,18,TGTGCCAGTAGTAAGGGGATCGGGACAGGGGCTCTCGGCCACGAGCAGTACTTC,CASSKGIGTGALGHEQYF
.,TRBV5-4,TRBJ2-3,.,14,TGTGCCAGCAGCTTTTTGGGGGCCCTAGATACGCAGTATTTT,CASSFLGALDTQYF
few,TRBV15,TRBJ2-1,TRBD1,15,TGTGCCACCAGCAGAGACAGGGGGATCTACAATGAGCAGTTCTTC,CATSRDRGIYNEQFF
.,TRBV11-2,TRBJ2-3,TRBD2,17,TGTGCCAGCAGTTGGGACCTTAGCGGGACCCACACAGATACGCAGTATTTT,CASSWDLSGTHTDTQYF
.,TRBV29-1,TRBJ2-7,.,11,TGCAGCGTTGTGGCCCGAAACGAGCAGTACTTC,CSVVARNEQYF
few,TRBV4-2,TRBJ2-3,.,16,TGTGCCAGCAGCCCCCGACCTGAACGTAGCACAGATACGCAGTATTTT,CASSPRPERSTDTQYF